This is a list of T cell receptor beta chains from one sample in a study of T cells after yellow fever vaccination. One entry per CDR3 protein, called by TCRdb with MiXCR from the 5' RACE reads. The table shows roughly 250,000 distinct CDR3 sequences, with around 13% occurring only once. The sequencing here drew on CD4+ T cells sorted from PBMCs, taken 45 days after the yellow fever booster vaccination. The receptors originated from a man aged 30 to 45 who received the YFV17D yellow fever vaccine. CDR3s include the opening cysteine and the closing phenylalanine or tryptophan. Fields, in order: D gene, J gene, V gene, clone size, CDR3 DNA, CDR3 protein. A D gene is named only where the DNA matches it firmly. Clone size is given for some rows only: seen once, a few or many times, or a class if the clone is expanded.

D gene: TRBD2
J gene: TRBJ2-2
V gene: TRBV11-2
clone size: many
CDR3 DNA: TGTGCCAGCAGCTTATTCTCAGCGGGAGGCTCGGGGACCGGGGAGCTGTTTTTT
CDR3 protein: CASSLFSAGGSGTGELFF

D gene: -
J gene: TRBJ2-3
V gene: TRBV5-1
clone size: few
CDR3 DNA: TGCGCCACCAATAGCGGAGACACAGATACGCAGTATTTT
CDR3 protein: CATNSGDTDTQYF

D gene: -
J gene: TRBJ2-3
V gene: TRBV27
clone size: few
CDR3 DNA: TGTGCCAGCAGTTTTGGCCAGGGGAGGGATACGCAGTATTTT
CDR3 protein: CASSFGQGRDTQYF

D gene: -
J gene: TRBJ1-1
V gene: TRBV12-3/TRBV12-4
clone size: -
CDR3 DNA: TGTGCCAGCAGTTCGAAGTGGGGGATGAACACTGAAGCTTTCTTT
CDR3 protein: CASSSKWGMNTEAFF

D gene: TRBD2
J gene: TRBJ2-1
V gene: TRBV25-1
clone size: few
CDR3 DNA: TGTGCCAGCAGTGCTAGCGGGAGGGCCGGTGAGCAGTTCTTC
CDR3 protein: CASSASGRAGEQFF

D gene: -
J gene: TRBJ2-2
V gene: TRBV7-3
clone size: -
CDR3 DNA: TGTGCCAGCAGCCAAGCGTTAGCGGCAGGCACCGGGGAGCTGTTTTTT
CDR3 protein: CASSQALAAGTGELFF

D gene: TRBD1
J gene: TRBJ2-2
V gene: TRBV20-1
clone size: -
CDR3 DNA: TGCAGTGCTCGCCCGTGGGACAGGGGGAGCACCGGGGAGCTGTTTTTT
CDR3 protein: CSARPWDRGSTGELFF

D gene: -
J gene: TRBJ1-3
V gene: TRBV5-5
clone size: -
CDR3 DNA: TGTGCCAGCAGTCTGGACTTCTTCTCTGGAAACACCATATATTTT
CDR3 protein: CASSLDFFSGNTIYF

D gene: -
J gene: TRBJ2-1
V gene: TRBV10-3
clone size: many
CDR3 DNA: TGTGCCATCAGCTTACCAACCTACAATGAGCAGTTCTTC
CDR3 protein: CAISLPTYNEQFF

D gene: -
J gene: TRBJ2-5
V gene: TRBV9
clone size: -
CDR3 DNA: TGTGCCAGCAGCGATGGGACACGTCCTCAAGAGACCCAGTACTTC
CDR3 protein: CASSDGTRPQETQYF

D gene: -
J gene: TRBJ1-3
V gene: TRBV11-2
clone size: few
CDR3 DNA: TGTGCCAGCAGCCCGGCGGACATCTCTGGAAACACCATATATTTT
CDR3 protein: CASSPADISGNTIYF